The clone carrying this T cell receptor beta chain has just a few counts. The data originate from a study of blood T cell repertoires in COVID-19. Turning to the study itself: There were acute and convalescent COVID-19 samples, and they came from the United States, Italy and Spain. T cells, B-cell-depleted T cells, or PBMCs provided the cDNA or gDNA that served as material.

The CDR3 is 14 residues long. V gave up 3 bases and J gave up 6 bases, with 11 bases separating them. Germline-derived CDR1 and CDR2 are LNHDA and SQIVND (reference sequence). Per the original data handling: Counts of nucleated cells, estimated from reference gene primer amplification, were obtained. Clones were read by immunoSEQ multiplex PCR, and TCRdb kept only the in-frame ones, dropping some. D and trimming come from the DNA, and the V and J calls and clone size come from that table. The sample yields 150,000 to 200,000 clones, roughly 82% seen once. Seattle enrolled patients during active infection and tracked them longitudinally.

This sequence was found in a woman between 40 and 55 years old with COVID-19, enrolled during active disease. Sample: peripheral blood. The V call is TRBV19, the J call TRBJ1-4; D is possibly TRBD1 (5 bases). CDR3 residues: CASSMWTGDEKLFF. DNA for the CDR3: TGTGCCAGTAGTATGTGGACGGGGGATGAAAAACTGTTTTTT.